Listed here are 26 T cell receptor beta chains from one sample, sequenced in a study of a mutant IDH1 vaccine in newly diagnosed glioma. Indicated time point: baseline, week 1 (first vaccination visit). Specified treatment: pre-vaccination baseline after standard-of-care therapy. Here immunoSEQ multiplex PCR was the method, and the copy in TCRdb shows in-frame clones only, minus some. The table includes 50,000 to 75,000 clones, 91% detected once. Sequencing used PBMCs, obtained from a glioma patient treated with radiotherapy, temozolomide or both. All receptors derive from a man in his fifties or sixties with glioma.

This rearrangement joins TRBV29-1 to TRBJ2-5; the match to TRBD2 covers 8 bases. V was clipped by 5 bases and J by 7 bases; unmatched bases: 12. The CDR3 has 14 residues. Germline CDR1 and CDR2: SQVTM and ANQGSEA. The CDR3 loop reads CSVTGLVAGGTQYF. The CDR3 DNA is TGCAGCGTTACGGGACTAGTGGCGGGCGGGACCCAGTACTTC.

This chain uses TRBV11-2 with TRBJ2-3; D unresolved. Germline CDR1 is SGHAT and CDR2 is FQNNGV. V was shortened by 3 bases and J by 4 bases, with 23 bases between the two germline ends. The CDR3 contains 18 residues. The CDR3 sequence: CASSFRPQTHTGPDTQYF. The CDR3 DNA is TGTGCCAGCAGCTTTCGCCCACAGACCCACACGGGCCCAGATACGCAGTATTTT.

This chain uses TRBV7-9 with TRBJ1-1; D is uncertain. The germline V gene has CDR1 SEHNR and CDR2 FQNEAQ (reference sequence). The length of the CDR3 is 14 residues. V lost 2 bases and J 2 bases, leaving 9 bases between the germline ends. CDR3 residues: CASSLYGYNTEAFF. The CDR3 DNA reads TGTGCCAGCAGCTTATACGGCTACAACACTGAAGCTTTCTTT. Looking up the rest from reference TRBV7-9 and TRBJ1-1 gives the full variable domain: DTGVSQNPRHKITKRGQNVTFRCDPISEHNRLYWYRQTLGQGPEFLTYFQNEAQLEKSRLLSDRFSAERPKGSFSTLEIQRTEQGDSAMYLCASSLYGYNTEAFFGQGTRLTVV.

The chain links TRBV4-2 to TRBJ2-3; 14 positions agree with TRBD2. Germline CDR1 LGHNA, CDR2 YNFKEQ. The CDR3 has 16 residues. V gave up 3 bases and J gave up 5 bases; unmatched junction bases: 4. The DNA for the CDR3 is TGTGCCAGCAGCCATCAGACTAGCGGGGGGGTAGATACGCAGTATTTT. This translates into CASSHQTSGGVDTQYF.

The chain has TRBV7-2 and TRBJ1-6; weak D call: TRBD1 (5 bases). The CDR3 is 15 residues long. Germline assignment: CDR1 SGHTA and CDR2 FQGNSA. The V end was cut by 0 bases, the J end by 7 bases, with 10 bases between. The chain's CDR3 is CASSLARGLNSPLHF. The CDR3 region has the DNA TGTGCCAGCAGCTTAGCGCGGGGGTTGAATTCACCCCTCCACTTT.

This sequence joins TRBV2 and TRBJ1-2; D is unresolved. V gave up 4 bases and J gave up 6 bases, with 15 bases separating them. Germline CDR1 and CDR2: SNHLY and FYNNEI. This CDR3 is 14 amino acids long. This CDR3 is CASSAHVTDDGYTF. CDR3 sequence (DNA): TGTGCCAGCAGTGCTCACGTAACCGATGATGGCTACACCTTC.

This clone occurred once. This rearrangement joins TRBV5-1 to TRBJ2-3; 8 bases fit TRBD2. V was clipped by 5 bases and J by 7 bases; unmatched bases: 6. This CDR3 is 13 amino acids long. Germline V lookup: CDR1 SGHRS, CDR2 YFSETQ. CDR3 sequence reads: CASRDSGTNTQYF. Written as DNA, the CDR3 is TGCGCCAGCAGGGATAGCGGGACGAATACGCAGTATTTT.

This clone was picked up one time. The chain is built from TRBV6-1 and TRBJ1-4; D not certain. CDR3 length equals 15 residues. CDR1 is MNHNS and CDR2 is SASEGT in the germline V gene. V lost 2 bases and J lost 7, with 14 bases in between. CDR3 bases: TGTGCCAGCAGTGAATGGGCTCTGGGAAGTGAAAAACTGTTTTTT. Translation gives CASSEWALGSEKLFF.

The genes are TRBV28 and TRBJ1-3; D uncertain. The CDR3 has 11 residues. The ends were cut back, 8 bases at V and 4 bases at J, with 6 bases in the middle. Looked up from germline, CDR1 is MDHEN and CDR2 is SYDVKM. As DNA, the CDR3 is TGTGCCAGCGTTACGGGAAACACCATATATTTT. The encoded protein is CASVTGNTIYF.

This chain joins TRBV7-9 and TRBJ2-7, with D possibly matching TRBD2 (7 bases). V was shortened by 4 bases and J by 2 bases, with 18 bases between the two germline ends. From germline, CDR1 is SEHNR and CDR2 FQNEAQ (reference sequence). The CDR3 length is 16 residues. The CDR3 region has the DNA TGTGCCAGCAGCTCACTCGGCGGGGGCCTACCCTACGAGCAGTACTTC. Translation gives CASSSLGGGLPYEQYF.

V is TRBV6-5 and J is TRBJ1-2; D remains ambiguous. Trimming shortened V by 2 bases and J by 7 bases, and 11 bases separated the two germline ends. Germline V gives CDR1 MNHEY, CDR2 SVGAGI. CDR3 length: 13 amino acids. The CDR3 spells CASSYAASGGYTF. For the CDR3, the DNA is TGTGCCAGCAGTTACGCAGCCAGCGGTGGCTACACCTTC.

The table lists this clone with a few counts. DNA for the CDR3: TGCGCCAGCACTACAGGGGGCGCCTACACTGAAGCTTTCTTT. Translation: CASTTGGAYTEAFF. V usage is TRBV5-1 and J usage is TRBJ1-1; 9 bases are shared with TRBD1. CDR1 and CDR2 from the germline V gene are SGHRS and YFSETQ. Losses at the gene ends were 6 bases for V and 3 bases for J; bases not matched to a gene: 6. This CDR3 spans 14 amino acids.

This rearrangement joins TRBV27 to TRBJ1-5; tentative D call: TRBD1 (6 bases). Trimming shortened V by 2 bases and J by 6 bases, and 14 bases separated the two germline ends. This CDR3 comprises 15 residues. CDR1 MNHEY and CDR2 SMNVEV come from the germline V gene (reference sequence). The CDR3 DNA reads as TGTGCCAGCAGTTTAACGTACGGGGGCCCTCAGCCCCAGCATTTT. Its translation: CASSLTYGGPQPQHF.

The chain combines TRBV5-5 with TRBJ2-2; 7 bases are a match to TRBD1. Germline V CDR1 and CDR2: SGHKS, YYEKEE (reference sequence). The CDR3 has 14 amino acids. V trimming: 3 bases; J trimming: 6 bases; junction bases outside the gene matches: 5. CDR3 protein: CASSWLGQAGELFF. DNA of the CDR3: TGTGCCAGCAGCTGGCTAGGACAGGCCGGGGAGCTGTTTTTT.

The V and J genes are TRBV9 and TRBJ2-2, with D perhaps matching TRBD1 (6 bases). CDR1 and CDR2 from the germline V gene are SGDLS and YYNGEE. This CDR3 comprises 16 residues. Trimming took 0 bases from V and 4 from J, leaving 13 bases between them. The CDR3 DNA follows: TGTGCCAGCAGCGTAGCTGACAGGAAGATCACCGGGGAGCTGTTTTTT. Residues: CASSVADRKITGELFF.

This chain joins TRBV4-1 and TRBJ1-4, with D unresolved. Germline values: CDR1 MGHRA, CDR2 YSYEKL. This CDR3 has 15 residues. Deletions cut 3 bases from V and 7 bases from J, with 15 bases between. Here the CDR3 DNA reads TGCGCCAGCAGCCATGACGGGCGGGGAGCTGAAAAACTGTTTTTT. It yields the protein CASSHDGRGAEKLFF.

Only one count was recorded for this clone. The chain recombines TRBV2 with TRBJ1-3, with D perhaps TRBD1 (5 bases). V gave up 6 bases and J gave up 0 bases, with 12 bases separating them. The germline V gene encodes CDR1 SNHLY and CDR2 FYNNEI. This CDR3 is built from 15 residues. Written as DNA, the CDR3 is TGTGCCAGCAGCAGGGACGGAAACTCTGGAAACACCATATATTTT. Amino acid sequence: CASSRDGNSGNTIYF.

The CDR3 loop is CASSLVPSGTEAFF. CDR3 sequence (DNA): TGTGCCAGCAGCTTGGTTCCGAGCGGCACTGAAGCTTTCTTT. The chain recombines TRBV5-6 with TRBJ1-1; D gene ambiguous. Germline-derived CDR1 and CDR2 are SGHDT and YYEEEE. V lost 0 bases, J lost 4 bases, and 10 bases lay in between. The CDR3 runs 14 residues.

The chain links TRBV5-1 to TRBJ1-1; D perhaps matches TRBD1 (6 bases). CDR1 and CDR2 (germline): SGHRS, YFSETQ. Trimming left V 0 bases short and J 12 bases short, with 15 bases between. The CDR3 contains 13 residues. For the CDR3, the DNA is TGCGCCAGCAGCTTGGGGCGGGGGCTGATGCCTTTCTTT. This gives the protein CASSLGRGLMPFF.

The chain joins TRBV6-4 to TRBJ2-3; D is possibly TRBD1 or TRBD2 (5 bases each). V lost 3 bases to trimming and J lost 3 bases, with 10 bases between them. The CDR3 extends over 14 amino acids. The germline V gene has CDR1 MRHNA and CDR2 SNTAGT. CDR3 DNA sequence: TGTGCCAGCAGTGAGAGGGGATGGACAGATACGCAGTATTTT. Residues: CASSERGWTDTQYF.

The chain employs TRBV29-1 and TRBJ2-7; no clear D gene. From germline, CDR1 is SQVTM and CDR2 ANQGSEA. Trimming shortened V by 3 bases and J by 4 bases, and 7 bases separated the two germline ends. This CDR3 has 11 amino acids. CDR3 residues: CSVEVEYEQYF. In DNA, the CDR3 is TGCAGCGTTGAGGTTGAGTACGAGCAGTACTTC.

The chain combines TRBV11-1 with TRBJ1-2; D uncertain. Deletions cut 0 bases from V and 5 bases from J, with 7 bases between. CDR3 length equals 13 residues. Looked up from germline, CDR1 is SGHAT and CDR2 is FQDESV (reference sequence). CDR3: CASSLAPDYGYTF. The CDR3 nucleotides are TGTGCCAGCAGCTTAGCCCCAGATTATGGCTACACCTTC.

This clone was seen a single time. This chain links TRBV9 with TRBJ1-6; D remains unclear. Trimming stripped 6 bases from V and 3 bases from J, with 7 bases between. Germline CDR1 is SGDLS and CDR2 is YYNGEE. This CDR3 has 13 amino acids. In DNA, the CDR3 is TGTGCCAGCACGCAGGACTATAATTCACCCCTCCACTTT. This gives the protein CASTQDYNSPLHF. The full variable domain, completed using reference TRBV9 and TRBJ1-6, is DSGVTQTPKHLITATGQRVTLRCSPRSGDLSVYWYQQSLDQGLQFLIQYYNGEERAKGNILERFSAQQFPDLHSELNLSSLELGDSALYFCASTQDYNSPLHFGNGTRLTVT.

This clone was seen a single time. This chain uses TRBV5-1 with TRBJ1-2; 7 positions match TRBD1. The V gene's germline CDR1 is SGHRS and CDR2 YFSETQ. V lost 3 bases, J lost 4 bases, and 6 bases stayed unmatched. The CDR3 is made up of 14 amino acids. The CDR3 bases are TGCGCCAGCAGCTCCGGACAGGCCCCCTATGGCTACACCTTC. Translation gives CASSSGQAPYGYTF.

The chain uses TRBV5-1 and TRBJ2-5; no reliable D call. This CDR3 is built from 14 residues. Germline V gives CDR1 SGHRS, CDR2 YFSETQ. V lost 0 bases and J lost 2, with 8 bases in between. As DNA, the CDR3 is TGCGCCAGCAGCTTGGCCGGTGGGCAAGAGACCCAGTACTTC. As protein: CASSLAGGQETQYF.

The chain recombines TRBV10-3 with TRBJ2-3; D ambiguous. Per the germline V gene, CDR1 is ENHRY and CDR2 is SYGVKD. CDR3 length equals 12 residues. V was pared by 2 bases and J by 10 bases, with 10 bases between. The CDR3 is CAISERSFAQYF. CDR3 in DNA: TGTGCCATCAGTGAGAGGAGTTTTGCGCAGTATTTT.